These 31 T cell receptor beta chains were all obtained from the same sample, sequenced in a study of OX40 agonist ivuxolimab in advanced cancers. Sequenced by immunoSEQ multiplex PCR; TCRdb stores in-frame clones only, minus some. The data hold tens of thousands of clones, with roughly 83% observed a single time. The material sequenced was CD4+ or CD8+ T cells sorted from blood, taken in a trial of the OX40 agonist ivuxolimab. The origin of the receptors is an adult with an advanced solid tumor such as melanoma, head and neck, liver or kidney cancer.

This sequence joins TRBV14 and TRBJ1-1; D might be TRBD1 (5 bases). The V end was cut by 6 bases, the J end by 5 bases, with 16 bases between. Per germline, CDR1 SGHDN and CDR2 FVKESK. This CDR3 spans 14 amino acids. The CDR3: CASSPSGTRTEAFF. DNA of the CDR3: TGTGCCAGCAGTCCTTCCGGGACTAGGACTGAAGCTTTCTTT.

J is TRBJ1-6 and V is TRBV19; no firm D call. The germline V gene encodes CDR1 LNHDA and CDR2 SQIVND (reference sequence). V lost 1 base and J 4 bases, leaving 11 bases between the germline ends. This CDR3 has 16 residues. CDR3 in amino acids: CASSIATYEYNSPLHF. The CDR3 coding sequence is TGTGCCAGTAGTATAGCAACCTACGAATATAATTCACCCCTCCACTTT.

V usage is TRBV19 and J usage is TRBJ1-2; D remains ambiguous. The CDR3 runs 12 residues. V lost 3 bases, J lost 6 bases, and 8 bases lay in between. Germline lookup yields CDR1 LNHDA and CDR2 SQIVND (reference sequence). The CDR3 sequence: CASSIRPNGYTF. The DNA of the CDR3 is TGTGCCAGTAGTATTCGGCCAAATGGCTACACCTTC.

The chain carries TRBV12-5 and TRBJ1-5; 9 nucleotides line up with TRBD1. Germline CDR1 and CDR2: LGHNT and FRNRAP. The length of the CDR3 is 16 residues. Trimming removed 0 bases from V and 5 bases from J; junction bases left unmatched: 5. The CDR3 bases are TGTGCTAGTGGTTTGGTAACAGGGGGCAGTTATCAGCCCCAGCATTTT. Protein product: CASGLVTGGSYQPQHF. Together with reference TRBV12-5 and TRBJ1-5, the CDR3 gives the full variable domain: DARVTQTPRHKVTEMGQEVTMRCQPILGHNTVFWYRQTMMQGLELLAYFRNRAPLDDSGMPKDRFSAEMPDATLATLKIQPSEPRDSAVYFCASGLVTGGSYQPQHFGDGTRLSIL.

The CDR3 protein is CASSKTIRTAETCLDTQYF. The CDR3 DNA reads as TGTGCCAGCAGCAAAACCATACGGACAGCTGAAACTTGTCTAGATACGCAGTATTTT. The V gene is TRBV21-1, the J gene TRBJ2-3; the DNA was not used to check the table's D call, TRBD1. TRBV21-1 is described as a pseudogene. The CDR3 contains 19 residues.

The genes are TRBV4-3 and TRBJ2-6, with D uncertain. Germline CDR1 is LGHNA and CDR2 is YSLEER. The CDR3 consists of 15 residues. The ends were cut back, 0 bases at V and 4 bases at J, with 7 bases in the middle. The CDR3 sequence: CASSQEYQGANVLTF. The CDR3 DNA sequence: TGCGCCAGCAGCCAAGAGTACCAGGGGGCCAACGTCCTGACTTTC.

The chain recombines TRBV30 with TRBJ1-4; TRBD1 matches 12 bases. Germline V gene sequence: CDR1 GTSNPN, CDR2 SVGIG (reference sequence). The CDR3 covers 15 residues. Trimming removed 7 bases from V and 4 bases from J; junction bases left unmatched: 7. CDR3 sequence reads: CASRDRGRSNEKLFF. In nucleotides, the CDR3 is TGTGCCTCCCGGGACAGGGGGCGAAGTAATGAAAAACTGTTTTTT.

This clone was observed once. The chain uses TRBV30 and TRBJ2-1; D remains ambiguous. The CDR3 extends over 11 amino acids. The ends were cut back, 4 bases at V and 13 bases at J, with 14 bases in the middle. Germline assignment: CDR1 GTSNPN and CDR2 SVGIG (reference sequence). The CDR3 sequence is CAWTYLEKQFF. CDR3 coding DNA: TGTGCCTGGACTTACCTCGAAAAACAGTTCTTC.

The chain uses TRBV19 and TRBJ2-3; 7 nucleotides line up with TRBD2. The junction had 7 bases not matched to a gene; V was cut back by 8 bases and J by 2 bases. The CDR3 is 14 amino acids. CDR1 is LNHDA and CDR2 is SQIVND in the germline V gene (reference sequence). The CDR3 reads CASRRAGYTDTQYF. CDR3 DNA: TGTGCCAGTCGCCGAGCGGGATACACAGATACGCAGTATTTT.

The chain combines TRBV7-9 with TRBJ2-7; D possibly matches TRBD1 or TRBD2 (7 bases each). The germline V and J ends were trimmed by 1 base and 3 bases, with 16 bases remaining between them. This CDR3 has 16 amino acids. Looked up from germline, CDR1 is SEHNR and CDR2 is FQNEAQ (reference sequence). The CDR3 loop reads CASSLDTTGRGYEQYF. In DNA, the CDR3 is TGTGCCAGCAGCTTAGACACGACAGGGAGGGGCTACGAGCAGTACTTC.

This clone was counted only a few times. The chain is built from TRBV7-9 and TRBJ1-1, with a tentative D call TRBD1 (5 bases). The CDR3 is 15 amino acids. Germline CDR1 is SEHNR and CDR2 is FQNEAQ (reference sequence). V was cut by 5 bases and J by 1 base, with 14 bases left in between. Here the CDR3 DNA reads TGTGCCAGCAGCGGTGGGGCAGGATCGAACACTGAAGCTTTCTTT. It encodes CASSGGAGSNTEAFF.

The rearrangement joins TRBV28 to TRBJ2-7, with TRBD2 matching over 7 bases. The CDR3 sequence is 14 residues long. Trimming removed 5 bases from V and 2 bases from J; junction bases left unmatched: 6. From germline, CDR1 is MDHEN and CDR2 SYDVKM. This CDR3 is CASSGASGTYEQYF. CDR3 coding DNA: TGTGCCAGCAGTGGGGCTAGCGGAACCTACGAGCAGTACTTC.

This chain joins TRBV2 and TRBJ2-6; 7 nucleotides agree with TRBD1. The trim removed 5 bases at V and 1 base at J, leaving 2 bases unmatched. Germline V gives CDR1 SNHLY, CDR2 FYNNEI. This CDR3 is 15 amino acids long. CDR3 DNA sequence: TGTGCCAGCAGTTGGGGACAGTCTGGGGCCAACGTCCTGACTTTC. Its protein product is CASSWGQSGANVLTF.

This chain connects TRBV9 to TRBJ2-7, with a possible D match to TRBD2 (6 bases). The CDR3 is 13 residues long. Deletions cut 0 bases from V and 3 bases from J, with 7 bases between. Germline CDR1 is SGDLS and CDR2 is YYNGEE. The CDR3 region has the DNA TGTGCCAGCAGCGTAGGCGGGAACTACGAGCAGTACTTC. Protein: CASSVGGNYEQYF.

The V call is TRBV7-6, the J call TRBJ2-2; 11 bases agree with TRBD2. The trim removed 0 bases at V and 5 bases at J, leaving 5 bases unmatched. CDR3 length: 17 residues. From germline, CDR1 is SGHVS and CDR2 FNYEAQ. The CDR3 reads CASSLALAGGPTGELFF. The CDR3 region has the DNA TGTGCCAGCAGCTTAGCCCTAGCGGGGGGACCGACCGGGGAGCTGTTTTTT.

The CDR3 sequence: CSARDRYGYTF. In DNA, the CDR3 is TGCAGTGCTAGGGACCGCTATGGCTACACCTTC. The genes are TRBV20-1 and TRBJ1-2; D is undetermined. CDR3 length equals 11 residues. CDR1 and CDR2 from the germline V gene are DFQATT and SNEGSKA (reference sequence). Trimming cost V 3 bases and J 4 bases, with 6 bases left between them.

This chain connects TRBV9 to TRBJ2-7, with 8 positions matching TRBD1. Germline V gives CDR1 SGDLS, CDR2 YYNGEE. This CDR3 region has 15 residues. The V and J ends lost 0 bases and 6 bases, in that order; junction bases with no gene match: 8. For the CDR3, the DNA is TGTGCCAGCAGCGTAGGAGGGACAGGTCGGTCCGAGCAGTACTTC. As protein: CASSVGGTGRSEQYF.

The chain links TRBV6-5 to TRBJ2-7, with D possibly being TRBD1 or TRBD2 (5 bases each). This CDR3 region has 12 residues. The germline CDR1 and CDR2 sequences are MNHEY and SVGAGI. V lost 11 bases and J 5 bases, leaving 16 bases between the germline ends. CDR3 residues: CAVSGRVNEQYF. CDR3 nucleotides: TGTGCCGTGTCGGGGCGCGTTAACGAGCAGTACTTC.

This clone is a singleton in its sample. The rearrangement uses TRBV5-1 and TRBJ1-1; the D is unclear. Germline lookup yields CDR1 SGHRS and CDR2 YFSETQ. This CDR3 has 13 amino acids. The V end was cut by 3 bases, the J end by 1 base, with 7 bases between. The CDR3 coding sequence is TGCGCCAGCAGCTCCCTACCGAACACTGAAGCTTTCTTT. Its translation: CASSSLPNTEAFF.

The chain uses TRBV13 and TRBJ1-2; 9 bases map to TRBD1. CDR1 and CDR2 (germline): PRHDT, FYEKMQ (reference sequence). The ends lost 5 bases at V and 7 bases at J; junction bases unmatched: 8. This CDR3 is built from 14 residues. The CDR3 nucleotides read TGTGCCAGCAGCCTCGACAGGGGGAGGGGTGGCTACACCTTC. Protein: CASSLDRGRGGYTF.

The chain couples TRBV11-2 to TRBJ1-2; no clear D. The V gene lost 5 bases and the J gene lost 0 bases, with 13 bases spanning the gap. Per germline, CDR1 SGHAT and CDR2 FQNNGV. The CDR3 has 15 residues. As DNA, the CDR3 is TGTGCCAGCAGCCTGACGGACGGAGCTAACTATGGCTACACCTTC. This sequence encodes CASSLTDGANYGYTF.

The chain is built from TRBV13 and TRBJ2-7, with D uncertain. Trimming stripped 5 bases from V and 4 bases from J, with 12 bases between. This CDR3 comprises 13 residues. Germline V gene sequence: CDR1 PRHDT, CDR2 FYEKMQ (reference sequence). This chain's CDR3 is CASSRGGRYEQYF. CDR3 coding DNA: TGTGCCAGCAGCCGCGGCGGCAGATACGAGCAGTACTTC.

This chain joins TRBV5-1 and TRBJ1-1; D gene uncertain. The CDR3 has 16 amino acids. Trimming took off 0 bases at V and 0 bases at J, with 12 bases between the two ends. The germline CDR1 and CDR2 sequences are SGHRS and YFSETQ. CDR3 DNA sequence: TGCGCCAGCAGCTTGGGTCAGACCTCGCTGAACACTGAAGCTTTCTTT. Amino acid sequence: CASSLGQTSLNTEAFF.

CDR3 DNA sequence: TGTGCCAGCAAAGCAGGGGGTTACAATGAGCAGTTCTTC. This sequence encodes CASKAGGYNEQFF. The V gene is TRBV5-4, the J gene TRBJ2-1; TRBD1 agrees at 7 bases. The CDR3 sequence is 13 residues long. Germline V gene data show CDR1 as SGHNT and CDR2 as YYREEE (reference sequence). Trimming cost V 6 bases and J 4 bases; bases outside gene matches: 4.

This chain connects TRBV23-1 to TRBJ1-3, with D possibly matching TRBD1 (5 bases). TRBV23-1 has ORF status, its function being uncertain. V dropped 8 bases and J dropped 0 bases, with 14 bases sitting between them. The CDR3 sequence is 15 residues long. The CDR3 DNA is TGCGCCAGCCATCCAGGGCAGCTCTCTGGAAACACCATATATTTT. Its protein is CASHPGQLSGNTIYF.

The chain combines TRBV5-1 with TRBJ1-1, with D perhaps matching TRBD1 (5 bases). Trimming pared 0 bases from V and 8 bases from J, leaving 11 bases between. The CDR3 runs 13 residues. Germline assignment: CDR1 SGHRS and CDR2 YFSETQ. The CDR3 sequence: CASSLGAGKEAFF. CDR3 sequence (DNA): TGCGCCAGCAGCTTGGGGGCAGGGAAAGAAGCTTTCTTT.

The rearrangement joins TRBV6-5 to TRBJ2-7, with 11 bases fitting TRBD2. Per germline, CDR1 MNHEY and CDR2 SVGAGI. CDR3 length: 16 amino acids. V dropped 2 bases and J dropped 7; count of bases not matched to a gene: 10. DNA of the CDR3: TGTGCCAGCAGTTACGGAATACTAGCGGGGGAGAGGGAGCAGTACTTC. It codes for CASSYGILAGEREQYF.

The rearrangement joins TRBV10-3 to TRBJ2-2; D is perhaps TRBD1 (5 bases). This CDR3 is built from 16 residues. Trimming shortened V by 9 bases and J by 2 bases, and 19 bases separated the two germline ends. From germline, CDR1 is ENHRY and CDR2 SYGVKD. CDR3 residues: CAMGLSDSPNTGELFF. For the CDR3, the DNA is TGTGCCATGGGGCTTTCGGATTCGCCTAACACCGGGGAGCTGTTTTTT.

The V gene is TRBV4-2, the J gene TRBJ1-4, with D perhaps matching TRBD1 (5 bases). The germline V gene has CDR1 LGHNA and CDR2 YNFKEQ. The V end lost 10 bases, the J end lost 5 bases, and 11 bases lay between the germline ends. The length of the CDR3 is 12 residues. The CDR3 loop is CATSGANEKLFF. The CDR3 DNA sequence: TGTGCCACCTCTGGGGCCAATGAAAAACTGTTTTTT.

V and J are TRBV19 and TRBJ2-7; D unresolved. V gave up 2 bases and J gave up 2 bases, with 10 bases separating them. The CDR3 is 14 amino acids. Germline CDR1 is LNHDA and CDR2 is SQIVND (reference sequence). CDR3 amino acids: CASSILGSTYEQYF. The CDR3 DNA follows: TGTGCCAGTAGTATATTGGGCAGCACCTACGAGCAGTACTTC.

The chain couples TRBV6-1 to TRBJ2-7; the D gene is possibly TRBD1 (6 bases). V dropped 6 bases and J dropped 3 bases, with 15 bases sitting between them. The germline V gene has CDR1 MNHNS and CDR2 SASEGT. This CDR3 is 14 amino acids long. CDR3 protein: CASRTADRNYEQYF. DNA for the CDR3: TGTGCCAGCAGGACCGCCGACAGGAACTACGAGCAGTACTTC.